A single sample is the source of the 31 T cell receptor beta chains below, sequenced in a study of HIV-infected children after antiretroviral therapy interruption. The sample's treatment: PENTA 11 planned treatment interruption arm or continuous ART arm. RNA-based 3' RACE libraries used unique molecular identifiers. TCRdb re-called the 3' RACE reads with MiXCR, one entry per CDR3 protein. Seen here are about 37,000 distinct CDR3 sequences, 5% to 8% observed once, and the top ten hold about 1%. The material sequenced was CD45RA+ CD4+ T cells from PBMCs, pooled from several time points, taken from a donor given antiretroviral therapy, either interrupted or continuous. The sample's subset: naive CD4+ CD45RA+ CD45RO- T cells. Receptor source: a pool of human donors with HIV.

This clonotype was found many times. The chain uses TRBV7-2 and TRBJ2-5, with 11 bases matching TRBD2. This CDR3 has 16 residues. From germline, CDR1 is SGHTA and CDR2 FQGNSA. The ends lost 5 bases at V and 4 bases at J; junction bases unmatched: 9. CDR3 region: CASSGFSGGGSETQYF. The CDR3 nucleotides read TGTGCCAGCAGCGGGTTTAGCGGGGGGGGCTCAGAGACCCAGTACTTC.

This clonotype was counted ten times or more. This sequence joins TRBV6-5 and TRBJ2-7; no clear D. Germline CDR1 MNHEY, CDR2 SVGAGI. V gave up 2 bases and J gave up 2 bases, with 7 bases separating them. The CDR3 runs to 13 residues. The CDR3, as DNA: TGTGCCAGCAGTTACGGCCTTACCTACGAGCAGTACTTC. Translating it yields CASSYGLTYEQYF.

This clonotype has just a few counts. J is TRBJ2-1 and V is TRBV7-2, with 8 bases lining up with TRBD2. The V gene's germline CDR1 is SGHTA and CDR2 FQGNSA. The CDR3 extends over 16 amino acids. J lost 10 bases, V lost 0 bases, and 11 bases had no gene match. DNA of the CDR3: TGTGCCAGCAGCTTAGCGATCGCGGGAGGATTTGGCGAGCAGTTCTTC. As protein: CASSLAIAGGFGEQFF.

Ten or more counts support this clonotype. The chain has TRBV3-1 and TRBJ2-7, with a weak D call TRBD1 (5 bases). The CDR3 loop spans 12 amino acids. V was clipped by 4 bases and J by 5 bases, with 9 bases between them. Germline V CDR1 and CDR2: LGHDT, YNNKEL (reference sequence). CDR3 nucleotides: TGTGCCAGCAGCCTGGACACAAACGAGCAGTACTTC. It translates to CASSLDTNEQYF.

In its sample, this clonotype was seen many times. This chain joins TRBV6-5 and TRBJ2-4; 7 bases line up with TRBD1. The CDR3 sequence is 15 residues long. V was clipped by 4 bases and J by 9 bases; unmatched bases: 12. Germline assignment: CDR1 MNHEY and CDR2 SVGAGI. For the CDR3, the DNA is TGTGCCAGCAGTTTCGACAGGGCAAGCAGCAGCATTCAGTACTTC. It yields the protein CASSFDRASSSIQYF.

This clonotype was recorded many times. This chain joins TRBV7-8 and TRBJ2-2; TRBD2 agrees at 9 bases. The CDR3 covers 16 residues. The germline gives CDR1 SGHVS, CDR2 FQNEAQ. V dropped 5 bases and J dropped 8; count of bases not matched to a gene: 12. CDR3: CASSLSGGPLGGELFF. The CDR3 coding sequence is TGTGCCAGCAGCCTAAGCGGGGGGCCCCTGGGAGGGGAGCTGTTTTTT.

In this sample, this clonotype turned up many times. V and J are TRBV7-9 and TRBJ1-1; 7 nucleotides line up with TRBD1. The germline gives CDR1 SEHNR, CDR2 FQNEAQ (reference sequence). The CDR3 consists of 15 residues. Unmatched junction bases numbered 12, after V lost 6 bases and J lost 5 bases. CDR3 loop: CASSLRDRQGTEAFF. The CDR3 DNA follows: TGTGCCAGCAGTCTTAGGGACAGACAGGGAACTGAAGCTTTCTTT.

V is TRBV5-6 and J is TRBJ2-7, with D possibly matching TRBD2 (6 bases). Germline CDR1 SGHDT, CDR2 YYEEEE. This CDR3 contains 15 residues. V lost 4 bases, J lost 4 bases, and 18 bases lay in between. The CDR3, as DNA: TGTGCCAGCAGCAAGGAACAGGAGGGGCCTTACGAGCAGTACTTC. Translation gives CASSKEQEGPYEQYF.

This clonotype was counted at least ten times. The genes are TRBV10-3 and TRBJ1-1, with TRBD1 matching 8 bases. The CDR3 loop spans 13 amino acids. From germline, CDR1 is ENHRY and CDR2 SYGVKD. Unmatched junction bases numbered 5, after V lost 4 bases and J lost 7 bases. The CDR3 DNA follows: TGTGCCATCAGTGGAACAGGGGGGGATGAAGCTTTCTTT. It codes for CAISGTGGDEAFF.

This clonotype came up many times. The chain employs TRBV25-1 and TRBJ2-3; D is undetermined. Per the germline V gene, CDR1 is MGHDK and CDR2 is SYGVNS. This CDR3 is built from 17 residues. Deletions cut 2 bases from V and 2 bases from J, with 17 bases between. The CDR3 loop is CASSEPQLLAHTDTQYF. The CDR3 nucleotides read TGTGCCAGCAGTGAACCCCAGCTGCTGGCACACACAGATACGCAGTATTTT.

As concerns this clonotype: Germline is not matched at one junction end, which may reflect a read error. The V call is TRBV3-1, the J call TRBJ2-4; tentatively, D is TRBD2 (5 bases). CDR1 and CDR2 (germline): LGHDT, YNNKEL (reference sequence). The CDR3 contains 13 residues. Here the CDR3 reads CASSHTSQNTLYF. CDR3 DNA sequence: TGTGCCAGCAGCCATACTAGTCAAAACACCTTGTACTTT.

This chain's CDR3 is CASSSSGRTDTQYF. As DNA, the CDR3 is TGTGCCAGCAGTTCGAGCGGGCGCACAGATACGCAGTATTTT. The gene calls are TRBV28 and TRBJ2-3, with D perhaps TRBD2 (6 bases). Germline assignment: CDR1 MDHEN and CDR2 SYDVKM. With 4 bases removed from V and 1 base from J, the gap between germline ends came to 9 bases. The CDR3 covers 14 residues. Together with reference TRBV28 and TRBJ2-3, the CDR3 gives the full variable domain: DVKVTQSSRYLVKRTGEKVFLECVQDMDHENMFWYRQDPGLGLRLIYFSYDVKMKEKGDIPEGYSVSREKKERFSLILESASTNQTSMYLCASSSSGRTDTQYFGPGTRLTVL.

V and J are TRBV29-1 and TRBJ1-6; 9 bases line up with TRBD1. The ends lost 6 bases at V and 8 bases at J; junction bases unmatched: 8. Germline V gives CDR1 SQVTM, CDR2 ANQGSEA. The CDR3 runs to 14 residues. CDR3 region: CSVGTGLEDSPLHF. The CDR3 nucleotides read TGCAGCGTGGGGACAGGGCTAGAGGATTCACCCCTCCACTTT.

This clonotype was counted only a few times. The rearrangement joins TRBV7-8 to TRBJ1-5; D gene ambiguous. The CDR3 is made up of 15 amino acids. V was shortened by 1 base and J by 4 bases, with 11 bases between the two germline ends. Germline assignment: CDR1 SGHVS and CDR2 FQNEAQ. The CDR3 protein is CASSLVWGRNQPQHF. CDR3 nucleotides: TGTGCCAGCAGCTTAGTCTGGGGTAGAAATCAGCCCCAGCATTTT.

This clonotype was seen ten or more times. The chain couples TRBV28 to TRBJ2-1; D is uncertain. Deletions cut 2 bases from V and 2 bases from J, with 7 bases between. CDR1 and CDR2 from the germline V gene are MDHEN and SYDVKM. The CDR3 is made up of 14 amino acids. The DNA for the CDR3 is TGTGCCAGCAGTTTACAGGTGGCCTACAATGAGCAGTTCTTC. This gives the protein CASSLQVAYNEQFF.

The sample holds many counts of this clonotype. Germline and junction disagree at one end, which may indicate a read error. The genes are TRBV6-6 and TRBJ2-5; 11 nucleotides line up with TRBD1. The germline gives CDR1 MNHNY, CDR2 SVGAGI (reference sequence). The CDR3 totals 16 residues. The CDR3 nucleotides are TGTGCCAGCGGTGATGCTGGACAGGGGGCGGAAGACACCCAGTACTTT. Translated: CASGDAGQGAEDTQYF.

V usage is TRBV15 and J usage is TRBJ2-7, with 11 bases matching TRBD1. This CDR3 is 15 amino acids long. After removal of 1 base from V and 3 bases from J, the junction contained 2 bases not matched to a gene. CDR1 is LNHNV and CDR2 is YYDKDF in the germline V gene (reference sequence). CDR3 DNA sequence: TGTGCCACCAGCAGAGGGGGACAGGGGGTCTACGAGCAGTACTTC. This gives the protein CATSRGGQGVYEQYF.

This clonotype was observed at least ten times. One junction end does not reproduce the germline sequence, and a read error may be involved. The genes are TRBV23-1 and TRBJ2-5, with D possibly being TRBD1 (6 bases). TRBV23-1 qualifies as an ORF whose function is uncertain. The CDR3 has 14 residues. CDR3 region: CSSSQEGVQDTQYF. In DNA form, the CDR3 reads TGCTCCAGCAGTCAAGAGGGGGTCCAAGACACCCAGTACTTT.

Many counts were recorded for this clonotype. At one end the junction does not follow the germline gene, possibly because of a read error. The chain recombines TRBV30 with TRBJ1-6, with a tentative D call TRBD1 (6 bases). The CDR3 contains 12 residues. Germline V gives CDR1 GTSNPN, CDR2 SVGIG (reference sequence). The CDR3 loop is CAWAGTNSPLYF. CDR3 bases: TGTGCCTGGGCCGGGACAAATTCGCCCCTCTACTTT.

This clonotype was picked up many times. CDR3 protein: CSAPGPLNSHYGYTF. CDR3 in DNA: TGCAGTGCTCCGGGACCTCTCAATTCCCACTATGGCTACACCTTC. The rearrangement joins TRBV20-1 to TRBJ1-2; the D gene is possibly TRBD1 (5 bases). The germline CDR1 and CDR2 sequences are DFQATT and SNEGSKA (reference sequence). V lost 5 bases to trimming and J lost 3 bases, with 19 bases between them. The CDR3 consists of 15 residues.

This clonotype was observed a handful of times. The chain employs TRBV7-3 and TRBJ1-6; no clear D. The CDR3 has 15 residues. CDR1 and CDR2 (germline): SGHTA, FQGTGA. The V gene lost 2 bases and the J gene lost 7 bases, with 12 bases spanning the gap. The CDR3 is CASSLAAAANSPLHF. For the CDR3, the DNA is TGTGCCAGCAGCTTAGCGGCCGCCGCGAATTCACCCCTCCACTTT.

This clonotype appeared many times. The rearrangement uses TRBV12-3 or TRBV12-4 and TRBJ2-5; tentatively, D is TRBD1 or TRBD2 (5 bases each). V lost 6 bases and J lost 4, with 12 bases in between. There are 13 residues in the CDR3. CDR3 protein: CASSLVGTETQYF. CDR3 coding DNA: TGTGCCAGCAGCCTAGTGGGGACAGAGACCCAGTACTTC.

This clonotype was detected only a few times. V and J are TRBV12-3 or TRBV12-4 and TRBJ1-6; D perhaps matches TRBD1 (6 bases). Trimming stripped 5 bases from V and 5 bases from J, with 10 bases between. CDR3 length: 14 amino acids. CDR3 DNA: TGTGCCAGCAGTCTCAGGGGCGATAATTCACCCCTCCACTTT. This codes for CASSLRGDNSPLHF.

This clonotype was seen ten or more times. V usage is TRBV10-3 and J usage is TRBJ2-1, with D possibly being TRBD2 (6 bases). The CDR3 consists of 16 residues. The germline V and J ends were trimmed by 1 base and 6 bases, with 16 bases remaining between them. Per the germline V gene, CDR1 is ENHRY and CDR2 is SYGVKD. The CDR3 region is CAISEFETGVANEQFF. The CDR3 DNA is TGTGCCATCAGTGAGTTCGAAACGGGAGTCGCCAATGAGCAGTTCTTC.

This clonotype was recorded at least ten times. The chain joins TRBV5-1 to TRBJ1-1; possible D gene TRBD1, 6 bases. Germline CDR1 is SGHRS and CDR2 is YFSETQ. Trimming shortened V by 0 bases and J by 0 bases, and 12 bases separated the two germline ends. The CDR3 extends over 16 amino acids. The CDR3 is CASSLGPQGMNTEAFF. CDR3 nucleotide sequence: TGCGCCAGCAGCTTGGGTCCTCAGGGGATGAACACTGAAGCTTTCTTT.

This clonotype was recorded a few times. The V call is TRBV28, the J call TRBJ2-2; a weak D match, TRBD2 (5 bases). V was clipped by 5 bases and J by 6 bases, with 16 bases between them. The germline V gene encodes CDR1 MDHEN and CDR2 SYDVKM. CDR3 size: 15 residues. CDR3 sequence reads: CASSIGFRGAGELFF. The CDR3 DNA is TGTGCCAGCAGTATAGGTTTTCGGGGTGCCGGGGAGCTGTTTTTT.

This clonotype was seen ten or more times. The chain couples TRBV7-3 to TRBJ2-2; D might be TRBD2 (6 bases). This CDR3 is built from 13 residues. From germline, CDR1 is SGHTA and CDR2 FQGTGA. Trimming cost V 7 bases and J 7 bases, with 13 bases left between them. The CDR3 sequence is CASTLLANGELFF. CDR3 nucleotide sequence: TGTGCCAGCACCCTCCTAGCGAACGGGGAGCTGTTTTTT.

J is TRBJ2-7 and V is TRBV4-1, with 10 bases lining up with TRBD1. Germline V gene data show CDR1 as MGHRA and CDR2 as YSYEKL. This CDR3 spans 16 amino acids. With 4 bases clipped from V and 2 bases from J, the junction kept 8 bases outside the gene matches. The CDR3 nucleotides are TGCGCCAGCAGCCCCACCGGGACAGGGGAGACCTACGAGCAGTACTTC. It codes for CASSPTGTGETYEQYF.

The CDR3 region is CASSLMGPLGSTYNEQFF. CDR3 DNA: TGTGCCAGCAGCTTAATGGGGCCCCTAGGGTCAACCTACAATGAGCAGTTCTTC. The chain recombines TRBV7-3 with TRBJ2-1; tentative D call: TRBD1 (5 bases). From germline, CDR1 is SGHTA and CDR2 FQGTGA. This CDR3 comprises 18 residues. V lost 1 base to trimming and J lost 2 bases, with 18 bases between them.

This clonotype has at least ten counts. The chain is built from TRBV2 and TRBJ1-2; D gene uncertain. Trimming took off 0 bases at V and 4 bases at J, with 12 bases between the two ends. CDR1 and CDR2 (germline): SNHLY, FYNNEI. The CDR3 covers 15 residues. This CDR3 is CASSEAWLPSYGYTF. The DNA for the CDR3 is TGTGCCAGCAGTGAAGCCTGGCTGCCTTCCTATGGCTACACCTTC.

This clonotype was counted at least ten times. The chain links TRBV20-1 to TRBJ2-7; 11 bases match TRBD1. Germline loops: CDR1 DFQATT, CDR2 SNEGSKA (reference sequence). The J segment lost 3 bases and the V segment lost 6 bases, leaving 7 bases of the junction unmatched. The CDR3 spans 14 residues. The CDR3 spells CSAHTDRGLYEQYF. The CDR3 nucleotides read TGCAGTGCCCATACGGACAGGGGGCTCTACGAGCAGTACTTC.